A single sample gave rise to the 14 T cell receptor beta chains below, sequenced in a study of TIL therapy for anti-PD-1-resistant metastatic lung cancer. Sequencing used immunoSEQ v3. Measured with immunoSEQ multiplex PCR; TCRdb has only the in-frame clones, and not every one. The sample lists 12,000 or so clones; approximately 80% were seen once. Time point indicated: pre-treatment sample, taken before nivolumab and TIL therapy. The source was blood, collected at baseline. The receptors derive from a person between 30 and 80 years old with non-small cell lung cancer.

This chain links TRBV7-7 with TRBJ2-7; 10 bases map to TRBD2. With V trimmed by 5 bases and J by 5 bases, 6 bases remained unmatched. CDR1 is SSHAT and CDR2 is FNYEAQ in the germline V gene (reference sequence). The CDR3 spans 14 residues. CDR3 sequence: CASSASGRPNEQYF. The CDR3 nucleotides are TGTGCCAGCAGCGCTAGCGGGAGACCCAACGAGCAGTACTTC.

Here the CDR3 DNA reads TGTGCCAGCTCACCGGGAGTAGGGTCCACCGGGGAGCTGTTTTTT. Its translation: CASSPGVGSTGELFF. This rearrangement joins TRBV18 to TRBJ2-2; D may be TRBD2 (5 bases). The CDR3 runs to 15 residues. Germline loops: CDR1 KGHSH, CDR2 LQKENI. V was trimmed by 3 bases and J by 4 bases, leaving 12 bases between them.

This chain uses TRBV10-3 with TRBJ1-1; D call uncertain. CDR1 and CDR2 from the germline V gene are ENHRY and SYGVKD. The CDR3 has 13 residues. V lost 6 bases and J lost 0, with 8 bases in between. Here the CDR3 reads CAIRLMMNTEAFF. The CDR3 DNA is TGTGCCATCAGACTCATGATGAACACTGAAGCTTTCTTT.

The V call is TRBV19, the J call TRBJ1-5; D gene ambiguous. The germline gives CDR1 LNHDA, CDR2 SQIVND (reference sequence). Trimming pared 7 bases from V and 0 bases from J, leaving 13 bases between. This CDR3 has 15 residues. The CDR3, as DNA: TGTGCCAGTACGGGCCTAGAATTTAGCAATCAGCCCCAGCATTTT. This codes for CASTGLEFSNQPQHF.

This sequence joins TRBV19 and TRBJ2-1, with TRBD2 as a possible D gene (6 bases). The ends were cut back, 3 bases at V and 2 bases at J, with 14 bases in the middle. CDR1 is LNHDA and CDR2 is SQIVND in the germline V gene (reference sequence). This CDR3 region has 16 residues. CDR3 region: CASSISGLLPYNEQFF. The DNA of the CDR3 is TGTGCCAGTAGTATTTCAGGACTACTCCCCTACAATGAGCAGTTCTTC.

This clone came up once. The V call is TRBV5-1, the J call TRBJ1-1; D call uncertain. V shed 1 base and J shed 6 bases, with 16 bases lying between them. The germline V gene encodes CDR1 SGHRS and CDR2 YFSETQ. The CDR3 sequence is 15 residues long. Here the CDR3 reads CASSLIRGLEPEAFF. DNA for the CDR3: TGCGCCAGCAGCTTGATTCGGGGATTGGAGCCTGAAGCTTTCTTT.

In this sample, this clone turned up a few times. V usage is TRBV15 and J usage is TRBJ2-3, with 9 bases fitting TRBD1. Germline CDR1 reads LNHNV; CDR2 reads YYDKDF (reference sequence). Trimming removed 0 bases from V and 2 bases from J; junction bases left unmatched: 0. CDR3 size: 15 residues. This CDR3 is CATSREQGATDTQYF. The DNA of the CDR3 is TGTGCCACCAGCAGAGAACAGGGGGCCACAGATACGCAGTATTTT.

The V gene is TRBV2, the J gene TRBJ2-5; TRBD2 might be the D (5 bases). The V end lost 5 bases, the J end lost 5 bases, and 15 bases lay between the germline ends. The CDR3 consists of 14 residues. Germline CDR1 SNHLY, CDR2 FYNNEI. The CDR3 sequence: CASSQDSARETQYF. The CDR3, as DNA: TGTGCCAGCAGTCAGGACTCTGCGAGGGAGACCCAGTACTTC.

The J gene is TRBJ2-5, the V gene TRBV29-1, with a weak D call TRBD1 (6 bases). The V gene lost 4 bases and the J gene lost 1 base, with 16 bases spanning the gap. CDR3 size: 15 residues. Germline V lookup: CDR1 SQVTM, CDR2 ANQGSEA. CDR3 in DNA: TGCAGCGTTGGGGGTGGCAGGGGAGTCCAAGAGACCCAGTACTTC. Protein sequence: CSVGGGRGVQETQYF.

CDR3 coding DNA: TGTGCCAGCAGTGCGCTAGCGGGAGTTGGTGATGAGACCCAGTACTTC. Amino acids: CASSALAGVGDETQYF. The chain has TRBV27 and TRBJ2-5, with TRBD2 matching 10 bases. Germline V CDR1 and CDR2: MNHEY, SMNVEV (reference sequence). CDR3 length equals 16 residues. V lost 5 bases to trimming and J lost 5 bases; unmatched junction nucleotides: 11.

The chain combines TRBV5-1 with TRBJ2-1; the match to TRBD2 covers 10 bases. Germline CDR1 reads SGHRS; CDR2 reads YFSETQ. CDR3 length: 21 residues. Trimming at V came to 4 bases and at J to 7 bases, leaving 26 bases not matched to a gene. CDR3: CASSRDRGLARTSYTWNEQFF. CDR3 DNA: TGCGCCAGCAGCCGGGATAGGGGACTAGCGCGAACCTCCTACACGTGGAATGAGCAGTTCTTC.

The chain recombines TRBV7-6 with TRBJ1-1; D is perhaps TRBD1 (6 bases). The germline gives CDR1 SGHVS, CDR2 FNYEAQ. CDR3 length equals 17 residues. Between the trimmed V and J ends, which lost 0 bases and 0 bases, there was a span of 14 bases. Here the CDR3 reads CASSLARGVLMNTEAFF. CDR3 nucleotides: TGTGCCAGCAGCTTAGCCAGGGGAGTCCTTATGAACACTGAAGCTTTCTTT.

This clone was picked up one time. The gene calls are TRBV29-1 and TRBJ2-4; D not resolved. The V end was cut by 4 bases, the J end by 8 bases, with 6 bases between. This CDR3 is 10 amino acids long. Germline V gene lookup returns CDR1 SQVTM and CDR2 ANQGSEA. As DNA, the CDR3 is TGCAGCGTTGGTACGGACATTCAGTACTTC. Residues: CSVGTDIQYF.

This clone was seen a handful of times. V is TRBV27 and J is TRBJ2-3; the match to TRBD2 covers 10 bases. CDR3 size: 15 residues. CDR1 and CDR2 (germline): MNHEY, SMNVEV (reference sequence). The trim removed 5 bases at V and 4 bases at J, leaving 6 bases unmatched. CDR3 DNA: TGTGCCAGCAGTCCGCTAGCGGGAGTTGCAGATACGCAGTATTTT. Translated: CASSPLAGVADTQYF.